This TCR beta chain derives from a study of neurological immune-mediated disorders. The germline gives CDR1 SGHRS, CDR2 YFSETQ. Trimming removed 0 bases at V and 5 bases at J, with 11 bases between. The CDR3 contains 14 residues. It was by 5'RACE with 10-nucleotide random UMIs that the cDNA was made. A single run covered 15-18 subjects with over 170 million TCR-beta sequences. TCRdb re-derived calls from the 5' RACE reads in MiXCR, one entry per CDR3 protein. The sample records fewer than 55,000 distinct CDR3 sequences, approximately 11% being singletons. This clonotype occurred many times. Regarding time point: longitudinal time-point 3.

The sequenced sample was PBMCs. The chain employs TRBV5-1 and TRBJ1-1; D is unresolved. The sequence came from a male donor with HTLV-1-associated myelopathy (HAM/TSP). CDR3 loop: CASSLEGSLTEAFF. The CDR3 DNA follows: TGCGCCAGCAGCTTGGAAGGCAGCCTAACTGAAGCTTTCTTT.